Below, 3 T cell receptor beta chains from the same sample are listed, as sequenced in a study of graft-versus-host responses after intestinal transplantation. The repertoire was sequenced with immunoSEQ multiplex PCR; TCRdb's copy has only in-frame clones and lacks some. Among roughly 1,700 clones, more than 70% were seen once, and the ten largest hold approximately 19%. From the graft tissue, intraepithelial and lamina propria lymphocytes were released through processing. The sequences come from ileum tissue, collected 12 days after intestinal transplant. Receptors originate from a human patient who received an intestinal transplant, so some T cells may come from the graft donor.

J is TRBJ2-7 and V is TRBV7-2, with D hard to call. The CDR3 has 13 amino acids. Germline V lookup: CDR1 SGHTA, CDR2 FQGNSA. The V end was cut by 1 base, the J end by 5 bases, with 9 bases between. CDR3 nucleotides: TGTGCCAGCAGCTTAGGGTACCCCCACGAGCAGTACTTC. Protein product: CASSLGYPHEQYF.

V usage is TRBV5-1 and J usage is TRBJ2-7; a possible D gene is TRBD1 (5 bases). The length of the CDR3 is 11 residues. Per the germline V gene, CDR1 is SGHRS and CDR2 is YFSETQ. The V end was cut by 6 bases, the J end by 5 bases, with 9 bases between. CDR3 DNA sequence: TGCGCCAGCAAGAAGGGGCACGAGCAGTACTTC. Translation gives CASKKGHEQYF.

The chain carries TRBV19 and TRBJ2-7, with TRBD1 identical over 9 bases. The V gene end was trimmed by 3 bases and the J gene end by 0 bases; junction bases not matched to a gene: 3. Germline-derived CDR1 and CDR2 are LNHDA and SQIVND (reference sequence). The CDR3 consists of 15 residues. The CDR3 is CASSIGQGYSYEQYF. CDR3 sequence (DNA): TGTGCCAGTAGTATCGGACAGGGGTACTCCTACGAGCAGTACTTC.